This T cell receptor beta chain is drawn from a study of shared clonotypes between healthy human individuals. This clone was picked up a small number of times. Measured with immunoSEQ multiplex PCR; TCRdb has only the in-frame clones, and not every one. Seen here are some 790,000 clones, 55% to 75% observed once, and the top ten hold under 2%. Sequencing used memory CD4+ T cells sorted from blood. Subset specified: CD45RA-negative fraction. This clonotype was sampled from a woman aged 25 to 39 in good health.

CDR3 DNA: TGCGCCAGCAGTCCAGATAATAGCGGGTATGAGCAGTTCTTC. This gives the protein CASSPDNSGYEQFF. V usage is TRBV5-1 and J usage is TRBJ2-1; 7 nucleotides line up with TRBD2. The germline V gene encodes CDR1 SGHRS and CDR2 YFSETQ. The CDR3 length is 14 residues. V lost 5 bases to trimming and J lost 8 bases; unmatched junction nucleotides: 10.